This T cell receptor (beta chain) comes out of a study of cytomegalovirus exposure and HLA in healthy donors. Regarding the study as a whole: Several of the most significant clusters were apparently associated with common viral pathogens in a later analysis. With DRB1 most and HLA-C fewest, TCR association rates differed between HLA loci in a later analysis.

PCR employed 60 Vbeta and 13 Jbeta primers. TCRdb's table, derived via immunoSEQ multiplex PCR, lists solely in-frame clones and lacks some. The profile shows under 110,000 clones, about 80% of them singletons. Germline V gives CDR1 ENHRY, CDR2 SYGVKD. V was clipped by 6 bases and J by 5 bases; unmatched bases: 10. This CDR3 region has 15 residues. For this clone: Its specificity is not known.

The sequence came from a man aged 40-49 years in good health and CMV-seronegative. V gene TRBV10-3 combines with J gene TRBJ2-3; 8 nucleotides line up with TRBD2. The sample consisted of PBMCs. The CDR3 protein is CAISGGSGVGDTQYF. DNA of the CDR3: TGTGCCATCAGCGGGGGTAGCGGGGTGGGAGATACGCAGTATTTT.